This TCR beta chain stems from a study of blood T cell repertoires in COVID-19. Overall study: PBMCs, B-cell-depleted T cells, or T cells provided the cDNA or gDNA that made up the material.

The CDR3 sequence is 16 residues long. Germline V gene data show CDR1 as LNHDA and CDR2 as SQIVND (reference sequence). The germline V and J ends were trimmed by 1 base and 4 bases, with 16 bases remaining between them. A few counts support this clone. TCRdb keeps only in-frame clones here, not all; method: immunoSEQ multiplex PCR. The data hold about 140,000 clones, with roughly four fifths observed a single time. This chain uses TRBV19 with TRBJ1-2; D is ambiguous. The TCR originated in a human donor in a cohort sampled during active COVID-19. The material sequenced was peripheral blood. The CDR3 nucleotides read TGTGCCAGTAGTATAGTAGCGGGTGGTACCAGCTATGGCTACACCTTC. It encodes CASSIVAGGTSYGYTF. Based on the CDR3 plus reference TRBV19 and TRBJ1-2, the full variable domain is DGGITQSPKYLFRKEGQNVTLSCEQNLNHDAMYWYRQDPGQGLRLIYYSQIVNDFQKGDIAEGYSVSREKKESFPLTVTSAQKNPTAFYLCASSIVAGGTSYGYTFGSGTRLTVV.